These T cell receptor beta chains were read from a single sample in a study of T cell responses to AZD1222 COVID-19 vaccine. Here immunoSEQ multiplex PCR was the method, and the copy in TCRdb shows in-frame clones only, minus some. The sample shows about 120,000 clones, roughly 85% of them seen only once. Here the sequenced sample was peripheral blood, taken on day 0 of AZD1222 vaccination. These TCRs come from an adult in good health. Each CDR3 is given with its conserved first and last residue. D genes are given only for firm matches. The size of a clone is reported for some rows only, either as once, few or many, or as a class for expanded clones.

clone_size j_call d_call v_call cdr3_aa cdr3_nt
- TRBJ1-2 - TRBV3-1/TRBV3-2 CASSQGYGYTF TGTGCCAGCAGCCAAGGGTATGGCTACACCTTC
- TRBJ2-7 - TRBV9 CASSVGTAGTYEQYF TGTGCCAGCAGCGTTGGTACTGCGGGAACCTACGAGCAGTACTTC
- TRBJ2-1 - TRBV5-5 CASSFTAGNEQFF TGTGCCAGCAGCTTCACTGCGGGCAATGAGCAGTTCTTC
- TRBJ1-2 - TRBV6-4 CASSDSSQANQHGYTF TGTGCCAGCAGTGACTCGAGTCAGGCTAACCAGCATGGCTACACCTTC
- TRBJ1-3 - TRBV6-5 CASSYLQGGRNTIYF TGTGCCAGCAGTTACCTACAGGGAGGGAGAAACACCATATATTTT
- TRBJ2-2 TRBD1 TRBV24-1 CATGKQGSGELFF TGTGCCACCGGAAAACAGGGGTCCGGGGAGCTGTTTTTT
- TRBJ1-6 - TRBV7-2 CASSFAADYSPLHF TGTGCCAGCAGCTTCGCCGCAGATTATTCACCCCTCCACTTT
- TRBJ2-2 TRBD1 TRBV11-3 CASSFGTANTGELFF TGTGCCAGCAGCTTCGGGACAGCGAACACCGGGGAGCTGTTTTTT
- TRBJ1-5 - TRBV28 CASSFDRTSNQPQHF TGTGCCAGCAGTTTCGATCGTACTAGCAATCAGCCCCAGCATTTT
- TRBJ2-3 - TRBV5-6 CASTLGSTDTQYF TGTGCCAGCACTTTAGGGAGCACAGATACGCAGTATTTT
- TRBJ2-6 - TRBV5-4 CASSQGGAPGANVLTF TGTGCCAGCAGCCAGGGGGGGGCCCCTGGGGCCAACGTCCTGACTTTC
- TRBJ1-5 - TRBV3-1/TRBV3-2 CASSLLGVQDYSNQPQHF TGTGCCAGCAGCCTACTGGGGGTCCAAGACTATAGCAATCAGCCCCAGCATTTT
- TRBJ1-5 TRBD1 TRBV20-1 CSASGQGNQPQHF TGCAGTGCTAGTGGACAGGGCAATCAGCCCCAGCATTTT
- TRBJ1-4 TRBD1 TRBV4-2 CASSYPTPVYRGANEKLFF TGTGCCAGCAGCTACCCAACCCCCGTGTACAGGGGAGCTAATGAAAAACTGTTTTTT
- TRBJ1-2 TRBD1 TRBV27 CASSPGGYGYTF TGTGCCAGCAGTCCAGGGGGGTATGGCTACACCTTC
- TRBJ1-2 - TRBV18 CASSSGANYGYTF TGTGCCAGCTCATCCGGGGCGAACTATGGCTACACCTTC
- TRBJ2-7 - TRBV27 CASTYPPQVSYEQYF TGTGCCAGCACTTACCCCCCCCAGGTCTCCTACGAGCAGTACTTC
- TRBJ2-1 - TRBV5-1 CATRASLRNEQFF TGCGCCACCCGGGCTAGCCTTAGAAATGAGCAGTTCTTC
few TRBJ1-1 TRBD1 TRBV10-3 CAIKIGTGTEAFF TGTGCCATCAAAATCGGGACAGGCACTGAAGCTTTCTTT
- TRBJ1-5 - TRBV6-1 CASSDVSVARQPQHF TGTGCCAGCAGTGACGTTTCCGTTGCCAGGCAGCCCCAGCATTTT
- TRBJ1-5 - TRBV30 CAWSVQENQPQHF TGTGCCTGGAGTGTACAGGAGAATCAGCCCCAGCATTTT
- TRBJ1-5 - TRBV28 CASSLGDYSNQPQHF TGTGCCAGCAGTTTAGGAGATTATAGCAATCAGCCCCAGCATTTT
few TRBJ2-1 TRBD2 TRBV15 CATSRRTSGGTRSSYNEQFF TGTGCCACCAGCAGGAGGACTAGCGGGGGTACAAGGAGCTCCTACAATGAGCAGTTCTTC
once TRBJ2-7 - TRBV28 CASSPGDRPSVEQYF TGTGCCAGCAGTCCGGGGGACAGACCCTCCGTCGAGCAGTACTTC
- TRBJ1-2 - TRBV6-5 CASSYSGTLYGYTF TGTGCCAGCAGTTACTCCGGGACTCTCTATGGCTACACCTTC
- TRBJ1-2 - TRBV5-6 CASSLEPRGYGYTF TGTGCCAGCAGCTTGGAACCCAGGGGCTATGGCTACACCTTC
- TRBJ1-2 TRBD1 TRBV7-2 CASSQQGPANYGYTF TGTGCCAGCAGCCAACAGGGGCCAGCTAACTATGGCTACACCTTC
- TRBJ2-7 - TRBV18 CASSPTVVNSYEQYF TGTGCCAGCTCACCAACCGTAGTTAACTCCTACGAGCAGTACTTC
- TRBJ2-7 TRBD2 TRBV7-2 CASRAGGQTYEQYF TGTGCCAGCAGAGCGGGGGGACAAACCTACGAGCAGTACTTC
- TRBJ2-5 TRBD1 TRBV30 CAWSVRRTGRETQYF TGTGCCTGGAGTGTACGTCGGACAGGGCGAGAGACCCAGTACTTC
- TRBJ1-3 - TRBV28 CASRSGGLSGNTIYF TGTGCCAGCAGGTCCGGGGGCCTCTCTGGAAACACCATATATTTT
- TRBJ1-5 - TRBV4-1 CASSQDPDSYLNQPQHF TGCGCCAGCAGCCAAGATCCGGACAGCTATCTCAATCAGCCCCAGCATTTT
- TRBJ1-2 TRBD1 TRBV25-1 CASSEYTGGEGGYTF TGTGCCAGCAGTGAATATACAGGGGGCGAGGGTGGCTACACCTTC
- TRBJ2-1 TRBD2 TRBV11-3 CASSLGGGGDNEQFF TGTGCCAGCAGCTTAGGTGGCGGGGGGGACAATGAGCAGTTCTTC
- TRBJ1-6 - TRBV7-9 CASSLVSGGRNSPLHF TGTGCCAGCAGCTTAGTTTCGGGGGGGAGAAATTCACCCCTCCACTTT
- TRBJ2-2 - TRBV5-8 CASSPLWGPYFGELFF TGTGCCAGCAGCCCTCTGTGGGGGCCTTACTTCGGGGAGCTGTTTTTT
- TRBJ1-1 - TRBV12-3/TRBV12-4 CASSDPGASEAFF TGTGCCAGCAGTGACCCAGGGGCGAGTGAAGCTTTCTTT
- TRBJ2-7 - TRBV5-4 CASSLGLEQYF TGTGCCAGCAGTCTGGGGTTAGAGCAGTACTTC
once TRBJ1-4 - TRBV3-1/TRBV3-2 CASSQALNNEKLFF TGTGCCAGCAGCCAAGCCCTCAATAATGAAAAACTGTTTTTT
- TRBJ1-1 - TRBV5-5 CAWGEGTGNTEAFF TGTGCCTGGGGAGAGGGCACAGGAAACACTGAAGCTTTCTTT
- TRBJ2-7 - TRBV3-1/TRBV3-2 CASSQRGTYEQYF TGTGCCAGCAGCCAGAGGGGTACCTACGAGCAGTACTTC
- TRBJ1-2 - TRBV5-4 CASIGAASYGYTF TGTGCCAGCATTGGGGCAGCCAGCTATGGCTACACCTTC
- TRBJ1-5 TRBD1 TRBV19 CASIKTGGSNQPQHF TGTGCCAGTATCAAAACAGGGGGCAGCAATCAGCCCCAGCATTTT
- TRBJ2-1 TRBD2 TRBV6-1 CASSEVGTSFGEQFF TGTGCCAGCAGTGAAGTGGGGACTAGTTTTGGTGAGCAGTTCTTC
- TRBJ1-5 - TRBV2 CASSDWTDHQPQHF TGTGCCAGCAGCGATTGGACAGATCATCAGCCCCAGCATTTT
- TRBJ1-1 - TRBV6-1 CASSEPRDTEAFF TGTGCCAGCAGTGAACCCAGGGACACTGAAGCTTTCTTT
once TRBJ1-1 - TRBV18 CASSAYEARHTEAFF TGTGCCAGCTCAGCCTACGAGGCGAGGCACACTGAAGCTTTCTTT
once TRBJ1-1 - TRBV28 CASSFLGLAFF TGTGCCAGCAGTTTTTTAGGTTTAGCTTTCTTT
- TRBJ1-1 - TRBV9 CASSVGHMNTEAFF TGTGCCAGCAGCGTAGGCCACATGAACACTGAAGCTTTCTTT
- TRBJ2-7 TRBD2 TRBV14 CASSQIAGVSLGEQYF TGTGCCAGCAGCCAGATAGCGGGAGTCTCCCTCGGGGAGCAGTACTTC
- TRBJ2-1 TRBD2 TRBV30 CAWAGTSEYNEQFF TGTGCCTGGGCCGGGACTAGCGAATACAATGAGCAGTTCTTC
once TRBJ1-6 - TRBV9 CASSEKGIGSPLHF TGTGCCAGCAGCGAAAAAGGGATCGGATCACCCCTCCACTTT
- TRBJ2-3 TRBD2 TRBV4-2 CASSQNQLAGGTDTQYF TGTGCCAGCAGCCAGAACCAACTAGCGGGGGGCACAGATACGCAGTATTTT
- TRBJ1-6 - TRBV5-5 CASSANFGSYNSPLHF TGTGCCAGCAGCGCCAATTTTGGCTCCTATAATTCACCCCTCCACTTT